This is a list of T cell receptor beta chains from one sample in a study of T cells in Graves' hyperthyroidism and ophthalmopathy. TCRdb reprocessed the multiplex PCR reads with MiXCR, giving one entry per CDR3 protein. The profile shows around 690,000 distinct CDR3 sequences, roughly 17% of them singletons. Sequencing used blood. Source of these receptors: a man aged 50 or older with Graves' hyperthyroidism. Each CDR3 is given with its conserved first and last residue. D genes are given only for firm matches. Clone size is given for some rows only: seen once, a few or many times, or a class if the clone is expanded.

d_gene	abundance	v_gene	j_gene	CDR3aa	CDR3nt
NA	many	TRBV6-1	TRBJ1-1	CASTQGGAGNTEAFF	TGTGCCAGCACCCAAGGAGGAGCAGGGAACACTGAAGCTTTCTTT
NA	NA	TRBV15	TRBJ2-1	CATSRFLAEEQFF	TGTGCCACCAGCAGATTTCTAGCAGAAGAGCAGTTCTTC
TRBD2	NA	TRBV20-1	TRBJ2-7	CSADLSGSSYEQYF	TGCAGTGCTGACCTTAGCGGGAGCTCCTACGAGCAGTACTTC
NA	few	TRBV5-1	TRBJ1-2	CASSLEAGTYGYTF	TGCGCCAGCAGCTTGGAAGCGGGTACCTATGGCTACACCTTC
NA	many	TRBV2	TRBJ1-5	CASRDGLFSNQPQHF	TGTGCCAGCAGGGACGGACTGTTTAGCAATCAGCCCCAGCATTTT
TRBD2	NA	TRBV7-9	TRBJ2-7	CASSSLPGLAYEQYF	TGTGCCAGCAGCTCTCTCCCGGGACTAGCGTATGAGCAGTACTTC
NA	NA	TRBV20-1	TRBJ2-1	CSAKRGSVGGGNEQFF	TGCAGTGCAAAGAGGGGGAGTGTTGGCGGCGGCAATGAGCAGTTCTTC
NA	few	TRBV12-3/TRBV12-4	TRBJ1-2	CASSLTTWANYGYTF	TGTGCCAGCAGTTTAACGACCTGGGCTAACTATGGCTACACCTTC
NA	many	TRBV27	TRBJ1-4	CASSKWNGEKLFF	TGTGCCAGCAGCAAATGGAATGGTGAAAAACTGTTTTTT
NA	few	TRBV5-1	TRBJ2-5	CASSLVRDGTKTQYF	TGCGCCAGCAGCTTGGTCAGGGACGGCACCAAGACCCAGTACTTC
NA	many	TRBV28	TRBJ2-7	CASSYWGLSYEQYF	TGTGCCAGCAGTTACTGGGGGCTTTCCTACGAGCAGTACTTC
NA	NA	TRBV6-2/TRBV6-3	TRBJ2-7	CASSSIIGTRSYEQYF	TGTGCCAGCAGTTCCATAATCGGGACCCGGTCCTACGAGCAGTACTTC
NA	many	TRBV6-5	TRBJ1-5	CASSYFLDSNQPQHF	TGTGCCAGCAGTTACTTTTTGGATAGCAATCAGCCCCAGCATTTT
NA	few	TRBV12-5	TRBJ1-1	CASGLVLGHGTEAFF	TGTGCTAGTGGTTTGGTACTGGGGCATGGCACTGAAGCTTTCTTT
NA	many	TRBV2	TRBJ1-1	CASTNFWENTEAFF	TGTGCCAGCACTAACTTTTGGGAGAACACTGAAGCTTTCTTT
TRBD2	NA	TRBV20-1	TRBJ2-1	CSARFIWTSGYNEQFF	TGCAGTGCTAGATTTATTTGGACTAGCGGCTACAATGAGCAGTTCTTC
NA	many	TRBV9	TRBJ2-5	CASSKGGGVETQYF	TGTGCCAGCAGCAAAGGTGGGGGAGTGGAGACCCAGTACTTC
TRBD2	NA	TRBV10-3	TRBJ2-3	CAISAPAGGSDTQYF	TGTGCCATCAGTGCCCCAGCGGGAGGGTCCGATACGCAGTATTTT
NA	few	TRBV18	TRBJ2-2	CASSPNENTGELFF	TGTGCCAGCTCACCAAACGAGAACACCGGGGAGCTGTTTTTT
NA	NA	TRBV18	TRBJ1-1	CASSPGLGRNTEAFF	TGTGCCAGCTCACCGGGGCTTGGCCGGAACACTGAAGCTTTCTTT
TRBD1	NA	TRBV20-1	TRBJ1-4	CSADRTGTGGEKLFF	TGCAGTGCCGACCGGACCGGGACAGGGGGAGAAAAACTGTTTTTT
NA	few	TRBV29-1	TRBJ1-1	CSVEKALNTEAFF	TGCAGCGTTGAAAAGGCTTTGAACACTGAAGCTTTCTTT
NA	many	TRBV6-1	TRBJ1-1	CAAGGNTEAFF	TGTGCCGCAGGAGGAAACACTGAAGCTTTCTTT
NA	many	TRBV28	TRBJ2-2	CASLMRSDGELFF	TGTGCCAGCCTAATGCGCTCTGACGGGGAGCTGTTTTTT
NA	NA	TRBV18	TRBJ1-6	CASSPLGVGDNSPLHF	TGTGCCAGCTCCCCCCTCGGGGTCGGAGACAATTCACCCCTCCACTTT
NA	many	TRBV5-1	TRBJ2-2	CASSFTGSTGELFF	TGCGCCAGCAGCTTCACAGGGTCGACCGGGGAGCTGTTTTTT
TRBD1	many	TRBV2	TRBJ1-4	CASSVRQGREKLFF	TGTGCCAGCAGTGTGCGACAGGGAAGGGAAAAACTGTTTTTT
TRBD2	many	TRBV2	TRBJ2-2	CASKLLAGVTGELFF	TGTGCCAGCAAGTTACTAGCGGGAGTTACCGGGGAGCTGTTTTTT
TRBD1	NA	TRBV6-1	TRBJ1-6	CASSETGDGYSPLHF	TGTGCCAGCAGTGAAACAGGGGATGGTTATTCACCCCTCCACTTT
NA	NA	TRBV6-5	TRBJ2-3	CASSTAWAQYF	TGTGCCAGCAGTACTGCGTGGGCGCAGTATTTT
NA	NA	TRBV11-2	TRBJ1-6	CASSLVSGQAVPLHF	TGTGCCAGCAGCTTAGTGTCCGGGCAGGCGGTACCCCTCCACTTT
TRBD1	few	TRBV5-6	TRBJ1-5	CASSKTGEAGNQPQHF	TGTGCCAGCAGCAAAACAGGGGAGGCCGGCAATCAGCCCCAGCATTTT
TRBD1	NA	TRBV28	TRBJ2-3	CASSSTGTSNTQYF	TGTGCCAGCAGTTCGACAGGGACGTCGAATACGCAGTATTTT